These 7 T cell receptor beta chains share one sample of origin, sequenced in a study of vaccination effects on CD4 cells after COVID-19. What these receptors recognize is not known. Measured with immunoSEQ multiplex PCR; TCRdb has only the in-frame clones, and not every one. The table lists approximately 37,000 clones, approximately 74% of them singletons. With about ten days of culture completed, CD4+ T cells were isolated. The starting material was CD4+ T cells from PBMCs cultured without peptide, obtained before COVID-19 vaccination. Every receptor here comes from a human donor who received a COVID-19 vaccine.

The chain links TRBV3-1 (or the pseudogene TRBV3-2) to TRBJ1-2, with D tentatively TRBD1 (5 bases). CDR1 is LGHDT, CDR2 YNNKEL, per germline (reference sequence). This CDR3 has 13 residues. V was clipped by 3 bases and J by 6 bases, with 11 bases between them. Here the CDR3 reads CASSHRDQDGYTF. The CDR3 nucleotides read TGTGCCAGCAGCCACAGGGACCAGGATGGCTACACCTTC.

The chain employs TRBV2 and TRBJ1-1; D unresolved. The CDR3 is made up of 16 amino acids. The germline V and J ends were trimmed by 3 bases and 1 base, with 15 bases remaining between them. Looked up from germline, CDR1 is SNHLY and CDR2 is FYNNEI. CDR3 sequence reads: CASSDSFGSSNTEAFF. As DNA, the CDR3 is TGTGCCAGCAGTGATTCGTTTGGCAGTTCGAACACTGAAGCTTTCTTT.

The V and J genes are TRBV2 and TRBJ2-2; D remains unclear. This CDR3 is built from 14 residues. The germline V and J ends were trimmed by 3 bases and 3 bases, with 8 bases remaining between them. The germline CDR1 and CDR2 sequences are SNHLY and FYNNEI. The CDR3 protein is CASSDRTYTGELFF. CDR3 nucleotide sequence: TGTGCCAGCAGTGATAGAACCTACACCGGGGAGCTGTTTTTT.

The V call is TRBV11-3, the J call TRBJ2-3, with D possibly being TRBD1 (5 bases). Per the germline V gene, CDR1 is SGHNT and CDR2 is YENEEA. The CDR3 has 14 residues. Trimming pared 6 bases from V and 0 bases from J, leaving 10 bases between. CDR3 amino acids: CASRQGPSTDTQYF. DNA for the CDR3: TGTGCCAGCAGGCAGGGTCCTAGCACAGATACGCAGTATTTT.

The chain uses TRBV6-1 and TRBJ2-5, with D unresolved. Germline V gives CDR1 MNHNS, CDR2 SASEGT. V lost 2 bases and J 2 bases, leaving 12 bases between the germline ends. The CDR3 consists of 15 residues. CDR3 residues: CASSEYLMGQETQYF. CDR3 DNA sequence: TGTGCCAGCAGTGAATATCTAATGGGACAAGAGACCCAGTACTTC.

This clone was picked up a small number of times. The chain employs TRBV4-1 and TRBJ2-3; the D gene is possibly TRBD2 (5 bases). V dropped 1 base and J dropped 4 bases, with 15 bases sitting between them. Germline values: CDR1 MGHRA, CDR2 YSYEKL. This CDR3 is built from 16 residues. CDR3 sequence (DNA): TGCGCCAGCAGCCAAGTGGACTTAGGCTGGGCAGATACGCAGTATTTT. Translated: CASSQVDLGWADTQYF.

The CDR3 nucleotides read TGTGCCATCAGTGAGCCGCGGGACAGGGGGTTTGCAGGGGCCAACGTCCTGACTTTC. Translation gives CAISEPRDRGFAGANVLTF. V usage is TRBV10-3 and J usage is TRBJ2-6; TRBD1 aligns across 11 bases. CDR3 length equals 19 residues. Germline CDR1 and CDR2: ENHRY and SYGVKD. Germline trimming cut 2 bases from V and 4 bases from J; bases unmatched to any gene: 10.